This T cell receptor (beta chain) was captured in a study of T-cell memory formation after mild COVID-19. One entry per CDR3 protein, called by TCRdb with MiXCR from the 5' RACE reads. The table includes 200,000 to 250,000 distinct CDR3 sequences, roughly 10% detected once. CDR1 is KGHDR, CDR2 SFDVKD, per germline. The CDR3 totals 15 residues. The trim removed 1 base at V and 5 bases at J, leaving 2 bases unmatched. Sequencing was performed on PBMCs or a T cell subset sorted from them (not recorded which). The receptor was isolated from a man younger than 30 who had mild COVID-19 (a few samples of this study predate the infection). Cell type and time point are not known. This rearrangement joins TRBV24-1 to TRBJ2-1; 9 bases fit TRBD2. The CDR3 here is CATSDLASGDNEQFF. CDR3 nucleotide sequence: TGTGCCACCAGTGATTTAGCTAGCGGGGACAATGAGCAGTTCTTC.